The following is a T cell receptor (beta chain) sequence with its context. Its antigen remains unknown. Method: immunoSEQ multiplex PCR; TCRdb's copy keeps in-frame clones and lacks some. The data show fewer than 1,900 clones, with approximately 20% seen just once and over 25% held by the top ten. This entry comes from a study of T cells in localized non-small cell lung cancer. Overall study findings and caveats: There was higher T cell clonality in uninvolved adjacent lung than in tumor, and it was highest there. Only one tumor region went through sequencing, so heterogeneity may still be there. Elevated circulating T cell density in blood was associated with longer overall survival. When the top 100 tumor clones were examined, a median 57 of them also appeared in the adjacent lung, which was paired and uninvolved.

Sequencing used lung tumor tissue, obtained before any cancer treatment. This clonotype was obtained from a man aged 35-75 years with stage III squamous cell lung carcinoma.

DNA for the CDR3: TGTGCCAGCAGGGACAGGGGCTACGAGCAGTACTTC. Protein product: CASRDRGYEQYF. The rearrangement links TRBV9 to TRBJ2-7; 9 bases align to TRBD1. Trimming at V came to 5 bases and at J to 3 bases, leaving 0 bases not matched to a gene. This CDR3 contains 12 residues. Looked up from germline, CDR1 is SGDLS and CDR2 is YYNGEE.